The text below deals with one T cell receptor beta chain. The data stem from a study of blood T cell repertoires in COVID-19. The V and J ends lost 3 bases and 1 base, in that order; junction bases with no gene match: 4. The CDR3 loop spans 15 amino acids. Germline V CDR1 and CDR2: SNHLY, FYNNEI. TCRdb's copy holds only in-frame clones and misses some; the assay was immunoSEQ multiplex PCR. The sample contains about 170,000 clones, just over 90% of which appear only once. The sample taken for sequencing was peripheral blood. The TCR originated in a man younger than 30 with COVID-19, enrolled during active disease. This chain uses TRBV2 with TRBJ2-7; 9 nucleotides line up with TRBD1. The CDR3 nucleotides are TGTGCCAGCAGTGAGGACAGGGGCAGTTCCTACGAGCAGTACTTC. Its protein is CASSEDRGSSYEQYF.